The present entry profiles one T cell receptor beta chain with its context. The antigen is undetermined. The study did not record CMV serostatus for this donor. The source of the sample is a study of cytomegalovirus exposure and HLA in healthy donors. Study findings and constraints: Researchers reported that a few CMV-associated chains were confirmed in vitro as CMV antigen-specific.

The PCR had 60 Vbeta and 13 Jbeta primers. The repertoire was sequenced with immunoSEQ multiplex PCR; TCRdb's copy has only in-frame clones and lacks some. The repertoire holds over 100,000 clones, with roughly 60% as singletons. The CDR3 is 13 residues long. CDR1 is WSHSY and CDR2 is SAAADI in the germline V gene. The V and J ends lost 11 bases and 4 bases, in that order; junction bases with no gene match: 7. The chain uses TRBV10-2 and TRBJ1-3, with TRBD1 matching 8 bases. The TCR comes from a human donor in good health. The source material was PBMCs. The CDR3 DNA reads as TGCGCCGGAGCACAGGGGGAAGGAAACACCATATATTTT. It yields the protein CAGAQGEGNTIYF.